This T cell receptor (beta chain) was retrieved from a study of shared clonotypes between healthy human individuals. Trimming removed 7 bases at V and 7 bases at J, with 13 bases between. Germline CDR1 and CDR2: MNHNY and SVGAGI (reference sequence). This CDR3 has 12 amino acids. Sequencing was performed with immunoSEQ multiplex PCR; in TCRdb, only in-frame clones are kept and a portion is missing. The sample consists of some 2.1 million clones, 85% to 95% of them appearing once. The chain uses TRBV6-6 and TRBJ1-1, with a possible D match to TRBD1 (5 bases). This clonotype was sampled from a man younger than 35 in good health. The sequenced material came from naive CD4+ T cells sorted from blood. As to subset: CD45RA+ positively selected. CDR3 nucleotide sequence: TGTGCCAGCAAAGGGGTTCCCCGTGAAGCTTTCTTT. Amino acids: CASKGVPREAFF.